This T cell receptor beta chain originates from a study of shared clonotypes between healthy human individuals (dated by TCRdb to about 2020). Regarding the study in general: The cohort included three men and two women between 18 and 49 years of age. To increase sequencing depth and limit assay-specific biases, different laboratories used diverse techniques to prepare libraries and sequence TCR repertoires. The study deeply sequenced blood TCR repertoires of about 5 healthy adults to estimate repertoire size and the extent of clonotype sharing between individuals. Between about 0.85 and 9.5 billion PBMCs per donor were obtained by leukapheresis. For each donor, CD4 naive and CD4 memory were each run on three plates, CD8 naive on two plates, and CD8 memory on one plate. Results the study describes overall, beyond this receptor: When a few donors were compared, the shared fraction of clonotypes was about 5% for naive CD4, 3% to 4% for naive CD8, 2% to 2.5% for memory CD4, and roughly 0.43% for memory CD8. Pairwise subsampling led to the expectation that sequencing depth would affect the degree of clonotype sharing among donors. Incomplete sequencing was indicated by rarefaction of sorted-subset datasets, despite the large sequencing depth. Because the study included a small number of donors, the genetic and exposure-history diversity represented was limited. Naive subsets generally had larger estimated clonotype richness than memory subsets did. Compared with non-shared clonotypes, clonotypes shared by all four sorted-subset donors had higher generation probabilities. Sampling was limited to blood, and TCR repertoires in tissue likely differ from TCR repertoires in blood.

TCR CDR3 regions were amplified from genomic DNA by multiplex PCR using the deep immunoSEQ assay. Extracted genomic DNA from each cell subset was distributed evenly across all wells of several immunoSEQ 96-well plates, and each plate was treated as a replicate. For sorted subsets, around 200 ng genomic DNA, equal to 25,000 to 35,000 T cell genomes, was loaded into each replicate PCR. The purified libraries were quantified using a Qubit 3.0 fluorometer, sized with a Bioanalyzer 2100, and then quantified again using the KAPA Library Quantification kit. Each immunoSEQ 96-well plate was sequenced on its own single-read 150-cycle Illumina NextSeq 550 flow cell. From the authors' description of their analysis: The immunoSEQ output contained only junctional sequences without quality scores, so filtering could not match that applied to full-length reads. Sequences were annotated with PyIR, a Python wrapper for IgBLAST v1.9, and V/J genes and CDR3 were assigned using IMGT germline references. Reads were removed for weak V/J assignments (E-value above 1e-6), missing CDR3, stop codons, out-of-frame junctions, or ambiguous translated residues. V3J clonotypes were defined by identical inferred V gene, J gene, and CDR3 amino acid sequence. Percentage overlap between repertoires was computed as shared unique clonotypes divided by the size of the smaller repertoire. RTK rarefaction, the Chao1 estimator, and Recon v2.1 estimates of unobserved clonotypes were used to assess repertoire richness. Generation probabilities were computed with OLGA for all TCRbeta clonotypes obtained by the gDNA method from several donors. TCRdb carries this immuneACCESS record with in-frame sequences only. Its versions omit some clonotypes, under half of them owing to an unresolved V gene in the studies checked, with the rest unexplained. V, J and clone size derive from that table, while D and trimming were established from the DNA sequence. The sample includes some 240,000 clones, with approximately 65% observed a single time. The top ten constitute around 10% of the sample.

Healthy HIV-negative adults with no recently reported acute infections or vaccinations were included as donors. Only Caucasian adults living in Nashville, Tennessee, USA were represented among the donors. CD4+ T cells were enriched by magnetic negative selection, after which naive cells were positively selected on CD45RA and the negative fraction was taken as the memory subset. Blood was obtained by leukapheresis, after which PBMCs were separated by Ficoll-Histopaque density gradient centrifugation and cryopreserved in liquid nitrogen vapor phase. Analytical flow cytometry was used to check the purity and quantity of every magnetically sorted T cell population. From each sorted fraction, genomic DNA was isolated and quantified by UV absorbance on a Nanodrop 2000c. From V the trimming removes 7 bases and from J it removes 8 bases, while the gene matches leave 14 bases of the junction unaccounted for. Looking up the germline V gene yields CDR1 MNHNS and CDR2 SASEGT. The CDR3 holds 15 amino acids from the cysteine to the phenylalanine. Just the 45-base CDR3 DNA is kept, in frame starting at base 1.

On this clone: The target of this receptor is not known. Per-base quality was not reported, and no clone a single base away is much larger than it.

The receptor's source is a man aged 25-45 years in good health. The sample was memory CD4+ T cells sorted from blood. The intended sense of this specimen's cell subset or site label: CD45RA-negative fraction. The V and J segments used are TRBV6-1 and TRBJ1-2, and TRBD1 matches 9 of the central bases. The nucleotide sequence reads TGTGCCAGCACTCGAGGACAGGGGTTGGCTTGGGGCTACACCTTC. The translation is CASTRGQGLAWGYTF.